This T cell receptor (beta chain) was documented in a study of T-cell memory formation after mild COVID-19. Study as a whole: TCR clusters were mostly donor specific. Broader study findings: Clones that contracted from day 15 to 85 were balanced CD4/CD8, while later expanders leaned CD4+. Mainly in CM and EM were contracting CD4+ clones; CD8+ were in EMRA.

The V gene's germline CDR1 is SQVTM and CDR2 ANQGSEA. The ends were cut back, 2 bases at V and 8 bases at J, with 12 bases in the middle. The CDR3 runs 12 residues. Constant-segment primers served in 5'RACE that generated TCR alpha and TCR beta cDNA libraries bearing sample barcodes and UMIs. TCRdb fed the 5' RACE reads into MiXCR, producing one record per CDR3 protein. The repertoire holds 200,000 to 300,000 distinct CDR3 sequences, approximately 15% seen once, with 20% to 25% in the top ten. Concerning this clonotype itself: Its matching antigen is unknown.

The source of this sequence is a man between 18 and 29 years old who had mild COVID-19 (a few samples of this study predate the infection). Cell type and time point are not known. The chain recombines TRBV29-1 with TRBJ1-2; D is uncertain. Sequenced: PBMCs or a T cell subset sorted from them (not recorded which). The CDR3 is CSVERASRGYTF. Here the CDR3 DNA reads TGCAGCGTTGAAAGGGCATCTCGGGGCTACACCTTC.